These 27 T cell receptor beta chains originate from one sample sequenced in a study of blood T cell repertoires in COVID-19. Repertoires were generated with immunoSEQ multiplex PCR, while TCRdb's copy carries only in-frame clones and drops some. The sample has 250,000 to 300,000 clones, around 83% seen once. Sequenced material: peripheral blood. These receptors were collected from an elderly man with acute or convalescent COVID-19.

V gene TRBV6-2 or TRBV6-3 combines with J gene TRBJ2-7; 10 positions agree with TRBD2. The germline V gene encodes CDR1 MNHEY and CDR2 SVGEGT. V shed 2 bases, J shed 6 bases, and the junction held 4 bases outside the gene matches. This CDR3 comprises 14 residues. CDR3 in DNA: TGTGCCAGCAGTTACAGTCGACTAGCGGGCGAGCAGTACTTC. It specifies CASSYSRLAGEQYF.

CDR3 nucleotide sequence: TGTGCCAGCAGCCAGGACAGGATTGTAGACTATGGCTACACCTTC. Translating it yields CASSQDRIVDYGYTF. This chain uses TRBV14 with TRBJ1-2, with 7 bases matching TRBD1. Per germline, CDR1 SGHDN and CDR2 FVKESK. J lost 3 bases, V lost 3 bases, and 7 bases had no gene match. The CDR3 runs to 15 residues.

The sample holds one count of this clone. The chain is built from TRBV2 and TRBJ1-6, with TRBD1 matching over 7 bases. After removal of 4 bases from V and 0 bases from J, the junction contained 6 bases not matched to a gene. The CDR3 runs 17 residues. Germline values: CDR1 SNHLY, CDR2 FYNNEI. CDR3 DNA: TGTGCCAGCAGTGGCCGGGACAGAGGCTCCTATAATTCACCCCTCCACTTT. It specifies CASSGRDRGSYNSPLHF. Using reference TRBV2 and TRBJ1-6 for the parts outside the CDR3, the full variable domain is EPEVTQTPSHQVTQMGQEVILRCVPISNHLYFYWYRQILGQKVEFLVSFYNNEISEKSEIFDDQFSVERPDGSNFTLKIRSTKLEDSAMYFCASSGRDRGSYNSPLHFGNGTRLTVT.

The rearrangement links TRBV19 to TRBJ2-1; 10 nucleotides line up with TRBD1. The CDR3 has 15 residues. Looked up from germline, CDR1 is LNHDA and CDR2 is SQIVND (reference sequence). After removal of 5 bases from V and 6 bases from J, the junction contained 7 bases not matched to a gene. This CDR3 is CASSLPGQGRNEQFF. The CDR3 bases are TGTGCCAGTAGTCTCCCGGGACAGGGGCGCAATGAGCAGTTCTTC. The full variable domain, completed using reference TRBV19 and TRBJ2-1, is DGGITQSPKYLFRKEGQNVTLSCEQNLNHDAMYWYRQDPGQGLRLIYYSQIVNDFQKGDIAEGYSVSREKKESFPLTVTSAQKNPTAFYLCASSLPGQGRNEQFFGPGTRLTVL.

The chain uses TRBV5-1 and TRBJ2-7, with a possible D match to TRBD1 (6 bases). CDR3 length: 14 amino acids. Trimming stripped 4 bases from V and 6 bases from J, with 17 bases between. CDR1 is SGHRS, CDR2 YFSETQ, per germline. CDR3 sequence (DNA): TGCGCCAGCAGCCTTAGGACAGACGCTAGCGAGCAGTACTTC. It specifies CASSLRTDASEQYF. Complete variable domain (other parts from reference TRBV5-1 and TRBJ2-7): KAGVTQTPRYLIKTRGQQVTLSCSPISGHRSVSWYQQTPGQGLQFLFEYFSETQRNKGNFPGRFSGRQFSNSRSEMNVSTLELGDSALYLCASSLRTDASEQYFGPGTRLTVT.

This sequence joins TRBV28 and TRBJ1-1, with 7 bases aligning to TRBD1. Germline V gene data show CDR1 as MDHEN and CDR2 as SYDVKM. This CDR3 is built from 15 residues. Trimming at V came to 2 bases and at J to 6 bases, leaving 9 bases not matched to a gene. The CDR3 DNA reads TGTGCCAGCAGTTTAAATACAGGGGTAGTCTCTGAAGCTTTCTTT. Translated, it gives CASSLNTGVVSEAFF.

The V and J genes are TRBV5-1 and TRBJ2-1; 12 bases are shared with TRBD2. CDR1 is SGHRS, CDR2 YFSETQ, per germline. Trimming at V came to 3 bases and at J to 8 bases, leaving 12 bases not matched to a gene. There are 17 residues in the CDR3. The CDR3 region has the DNA TGCGCCAGCAGCTCCAGGACTAGCGGGGATGATTGGGATGAGCAGTTCTTC. This gives the protein CASSSRTSGDDWDEQFF.

V and J are TRBV7-2 and TRBJ2-3, with 10 positions matching TRBD2. The trim removed 0 bases at V and 5 bases at J, leaving 5 bases unmatched. Germline values: CDR1 SGHTA, CDR2 FQGNSA. There are 16 residues in the CDR3. The CDR3 coding sequence is TGTGCCAGCAGCTTAGCGCTAGCGGGGGAAATAGATACGCAGTATTTT. It encodes CASSLALAGEIDTQYF.

This rearrangement joins TRBV6-4 to TRBJ2-7, with 14 bases matching TRBD2. Germline lookup yields CDR1 MRHNA and CDR2 SNTAGT. Losses at the gene ends were 3 bases for V and 3 bases for J; bases not matched to a gene: 10. This CDR3 region has 18 residues. The CDR3 nucleotides read TGTGCCAGCAGTGAAGGGACTAGCGGGAGTATCTTCGGCTACGAGCAGTACTTC. The encoded protein is CASSEGTSGSIFGYEQYF.

This chain uses TRBV7-2 with TRBJ2-3; D is ambiguous. Germline V gene sequence: CDR1 SGHTA, CDR2 FQGNSA. Trimming cost V 0 bases and J 0 bases, with 7 bases left between them. The CDR3 totals 15 residues. CDR3 sequence (DNA): TGTGCCAGCAGCTTAGCGCGCAGGAGCACAGATACGCAGTATTTT. Translation: CASSLARRSTDTQYF.

This clone came up once. The rearrangement joins TRBV24-1 to TRBJ2-3; 13 positions match TRBD2. This CDR3 is built from 17 residues. Germline CDR1 reads KGHDR; CDR2 reads SFDVKD. The trim removed 4 bases at V and 2 bases at J, leaving 5 bases unmatched. In DNA form, the CDR3 reads TGTGCCACCAGTGAAAGACTAGCGGGGGGCATCACAGATACGCAGTATTTT. Its protein is CATSERLAGGITDTQYF.

This clone occurred once. The chain employs TRBV5-1 and TRBJ1-1; no definite D call. V was trimmed by 5 bases and J by 1 base, leaving 9 bases between them. The CDR3 covers 13 residues. CDR1 and CDR2 from the germline V gene are SGHRS and YFSETQ. The CDR3 region has the DNA TGCGCCAGCAGTTCTTTATCGAACACTGAAGCTTTCTTT. Translation gives CASSSLSNTEAFF.

This clone turned up a few times. The chain is built from TRBV7-9 and TRBJ1-6; D is unclear. This CDR3 is 15 amino acids long. V lost 4 bases and J lost 6, with 13 bases in between. The germline CDR1 and CDR2 sequences are SEHNR and FQNEAQ (reference sequence). The chain's CDR3 is CASSSTVSFNSPLHF. DNA for the CDR3: TGTGCCAGCAGCTCCACGGTGTCTTTTAATTCACCCCTCCACTTT.

The chain combines TRBV28 with TRBJ2-7, with 7 positions matching TRBD1. The CDR3 length is 13 residues. V shed 6 bases, J shed 0 bases, and the junction held 2 bases outside the gene matches. Germline V gene lookup returns CDR1 MDHEN and CDR2 SYDVKM. The CDR3 DNA reads as TGTGCCAGCAGAACAGGGGACTCCTACGAGCAGTACTTC. Its translation is CASRTGDSYEQYF.

The sample holds one count of this clone. The chain has TRBV5-1 and TRBJ1-5; the D is unclear. Germline V gene lookup returns CDR1 SGHRS and CDR2 YFSETQ. The CDR3 has 15 amino acids. Trimming removed 0 bases from V and 2 bases from J, with 9 bases in between. CDR3 nucleotide sequence: TGCGCCAGCAGCTTGGGGGCCACAGGCAATCAGCCCCAGCATTTT. It is translated as CASSLGATGNQPQHF.

The chain links TRBV4-1 to TRBJ2-3; no clear D gene. The germline CDR1 and CDR2 sequences are MGHRA and YSYEKL. The CDR3 runs to 15 residues. V was trimmed by 1 base and J by 2 bases, leaving 10 bases between them. For the CDR3, the DNA is TGCGCCAGCAGCCAAGTTACAGCTCCCACAGATACGCAGTATTTT. It codes for CASSQVTAPTDTQYF.

The chain carries TRBV10-3 and TRBJ1-2, with 10 positions matching TRBD1. CDR3 size: 13 residues. Trimming removed 8 bases from V and 8 bases from J; junction bases left unmatched: 8. The V gene's germline CDR1 is ENHRY and CDR2 SYGVKD. The CDR3 loop is CAISWDRGDGYTF. CDR3 DNA: TGTGCCATCTCTTGGGACAGGGGAGACGGCTACACCTTC.

This rearrangement joins TRBV5-1 to TRBJ2-2; 9 bases align to TRBD2. The J segment lost 1 base and the V segment lost 2 bases, leaving 3 bases of the junction unmatched. Germline V gene data show CDR1 as SGHRS and CDR2 as YFSETQ. The CDR3 covers 16 residues. The CDR3 nucleotides are TGCGCCAGCAGCTTCGAGACTAGCGGGAACACCGGGGAGCTGTTTTTT. This codes for CASSFETSGNTGELFF.

V and J are TRBV14 and TRBJ1-1; D uncertain. The CDR3 spans 13 residues. CDR1 is SGHDN, CDR2 FVKESK, per germline. V was shortened by 2 bases and J by 4 bases, with 8 bases between the two germline ends. In DNA, the CDR3 is TGTGCCAGCAGCCAAATACAGTCCACTGAAGCTTTCTTT. Translated: CASSQIQSTEAFF. Filled out from reference TRBV14 and TRBJ1-1, the complete variable domain reads EAGVTQFPSHSVIEKGQTVTLRCDPISGHDNLYWYRRVMGKEIKFLLHFVKESKQDESGMPNNRFLAERTGGTYSTLKVQPAELEDSGVYFCASSQIQSTEAFFGQGTRLTVV.

The J gene is TRBJ1-5, the V gene TRBV25-1, with 10 positions matching TRBD1. This CDR3 has 15 amino acids. Germline CDR1 MGHDK, CDR2 SYGVNS. Losses at the gene ends were 4 bases for V and 6 bases for J; bases not matched to a gene: 6. In DNA, the CDR3 is TGTGCCAGCAGTGGGGTGGGGGACAGGGGTCAGCCCCAGCATTTT. Protein: CASSGVGDRGQPQHF.

The chain joins TRBV9 to TRBJ2-1; 10 nucleotides match TRBD2. Germline loops: CDR1 SGDLS, CDR2 YYNGEE. There are 12 residues in the CDR3. V was clipped by 1 base and J by 16 bases; unmatched bases: 5. Here the CDR3 DNA reads TGTGCCAGCAGCGTAACAGCGGGAGGGATATTCTTC. Translating it yields CASSVTAGGIFF.

This chain links TRBV3-1 (or the pseudogene TRBV3-2) with TRBJ1-2, with TRBD1 identical over 9 bases. This CDR3 spans 17 amino acids. Germline assignment: CDR1 LGHDT and CDR2 YNNKEL (reference sequence). Trimming took 1 base from V and 10 from J; bases not matched to a gene: 16. In nucleotides, the CDR3 is TGTGCCAGCAGCCAAGGGTGGACAGGGGACGGCCTTGTTGACTACACCTTC. It yields the protein CASSQGWTGDGLVDYTF.

The rearrangement uses TRBV2 and TRBJ1-5, with D possibly TRBD1 on 6 matching bases. The V end was cut by 4 bases, the J end by 2 bases, with 12 bases between. In germline, CDR1 is SNHLY, CDR2 FYNNEI. The CDR3 sequence is 15 residues long. In DNA, the CDR3 is TGTGCCAGCAGTGCCGGGACACAAGGCAATCAGCCCCAGCATTTT. Translated, it gives CASSAGTQGNQPQHF.

The J gene is TRBJ1-4, the V gene TRBV6-5; TRBD1 matches 7 bases. The V gene's germline CDR1 is MNHEY and CDR2 SVGAGI. V dropped 7 bases and J dropped 4; count of bases not matched to a gene: 3. The CDR3 is 13 residues long. CDR3 protein: CASMRDSNEKLFF. CDR3 DNA sequence: TGTGCCAGCATGCGGGACAGTAATGAAAAACTGTTTTTT.

The V gene is TRBV7-9, the J gene TRBJ2-3, with D perhaps matching TRBD1 (5 bases). The CDR3 sequence is 15 residues long. Trimming removed 0 bases at V and 3 bases at J, with 10 bases between. Germline V gene data show CDR1 as SEHNR and CDR2 as FQNEAQ (reference sequence). The CDR3 region has the DNA TGTGCCAGCAGCTTAGCTCAGGGTGTGACAGATACGCAGTATTTT. Protein: CASSLAQGVTDTQYF. Drawing the rest from reference TRBV7-9 and TRBJ2-3, the complete variable domain is DTGVSQNPRHKITKRGQNVTFRCDPISEHNRLYWYRQTLGQGPEFLTYFQNEAQLEKSRLLSDRFSAERPKGSFSTLEIQRTEQGDSAMYLCASSLAQGVTDTQYFGPGTRLTVL.

Details on this clone: Compared with germline, one end of the junction differs, possibly owing to a read error. This chain joins TRBV7-2 and TRBJ2-4, with 8 bases identical to TRBD2. CDR1 is SGHTA, CDR2 FQGNSA, per germline. The CDR3 has 14 amino acids. The CDR3 DNA sequence: TGTGCCAGCAGCTCTCCCGGTTTCCTAGCGGGTGGGAGCTTC. Protein sequence: CASSSPGFLAGGSF.

The chain links TRBV14 to TRBJ2-1; D unresolved. With 1 base removed from V and 1 base from J, the gap between germline ends came to 8 bases. The CDR3 runs to 15 residues. Per the germline V gene, CDR1 is SGHDN and CDR2 is FVKESK. CDR3 loop: CASSQAPRSYNEQFF. CDR3 DNA sequence: TGTGCCAGCAGCCAAGCTCCACGGTCCTACAATGAGCAGTTCTTC.